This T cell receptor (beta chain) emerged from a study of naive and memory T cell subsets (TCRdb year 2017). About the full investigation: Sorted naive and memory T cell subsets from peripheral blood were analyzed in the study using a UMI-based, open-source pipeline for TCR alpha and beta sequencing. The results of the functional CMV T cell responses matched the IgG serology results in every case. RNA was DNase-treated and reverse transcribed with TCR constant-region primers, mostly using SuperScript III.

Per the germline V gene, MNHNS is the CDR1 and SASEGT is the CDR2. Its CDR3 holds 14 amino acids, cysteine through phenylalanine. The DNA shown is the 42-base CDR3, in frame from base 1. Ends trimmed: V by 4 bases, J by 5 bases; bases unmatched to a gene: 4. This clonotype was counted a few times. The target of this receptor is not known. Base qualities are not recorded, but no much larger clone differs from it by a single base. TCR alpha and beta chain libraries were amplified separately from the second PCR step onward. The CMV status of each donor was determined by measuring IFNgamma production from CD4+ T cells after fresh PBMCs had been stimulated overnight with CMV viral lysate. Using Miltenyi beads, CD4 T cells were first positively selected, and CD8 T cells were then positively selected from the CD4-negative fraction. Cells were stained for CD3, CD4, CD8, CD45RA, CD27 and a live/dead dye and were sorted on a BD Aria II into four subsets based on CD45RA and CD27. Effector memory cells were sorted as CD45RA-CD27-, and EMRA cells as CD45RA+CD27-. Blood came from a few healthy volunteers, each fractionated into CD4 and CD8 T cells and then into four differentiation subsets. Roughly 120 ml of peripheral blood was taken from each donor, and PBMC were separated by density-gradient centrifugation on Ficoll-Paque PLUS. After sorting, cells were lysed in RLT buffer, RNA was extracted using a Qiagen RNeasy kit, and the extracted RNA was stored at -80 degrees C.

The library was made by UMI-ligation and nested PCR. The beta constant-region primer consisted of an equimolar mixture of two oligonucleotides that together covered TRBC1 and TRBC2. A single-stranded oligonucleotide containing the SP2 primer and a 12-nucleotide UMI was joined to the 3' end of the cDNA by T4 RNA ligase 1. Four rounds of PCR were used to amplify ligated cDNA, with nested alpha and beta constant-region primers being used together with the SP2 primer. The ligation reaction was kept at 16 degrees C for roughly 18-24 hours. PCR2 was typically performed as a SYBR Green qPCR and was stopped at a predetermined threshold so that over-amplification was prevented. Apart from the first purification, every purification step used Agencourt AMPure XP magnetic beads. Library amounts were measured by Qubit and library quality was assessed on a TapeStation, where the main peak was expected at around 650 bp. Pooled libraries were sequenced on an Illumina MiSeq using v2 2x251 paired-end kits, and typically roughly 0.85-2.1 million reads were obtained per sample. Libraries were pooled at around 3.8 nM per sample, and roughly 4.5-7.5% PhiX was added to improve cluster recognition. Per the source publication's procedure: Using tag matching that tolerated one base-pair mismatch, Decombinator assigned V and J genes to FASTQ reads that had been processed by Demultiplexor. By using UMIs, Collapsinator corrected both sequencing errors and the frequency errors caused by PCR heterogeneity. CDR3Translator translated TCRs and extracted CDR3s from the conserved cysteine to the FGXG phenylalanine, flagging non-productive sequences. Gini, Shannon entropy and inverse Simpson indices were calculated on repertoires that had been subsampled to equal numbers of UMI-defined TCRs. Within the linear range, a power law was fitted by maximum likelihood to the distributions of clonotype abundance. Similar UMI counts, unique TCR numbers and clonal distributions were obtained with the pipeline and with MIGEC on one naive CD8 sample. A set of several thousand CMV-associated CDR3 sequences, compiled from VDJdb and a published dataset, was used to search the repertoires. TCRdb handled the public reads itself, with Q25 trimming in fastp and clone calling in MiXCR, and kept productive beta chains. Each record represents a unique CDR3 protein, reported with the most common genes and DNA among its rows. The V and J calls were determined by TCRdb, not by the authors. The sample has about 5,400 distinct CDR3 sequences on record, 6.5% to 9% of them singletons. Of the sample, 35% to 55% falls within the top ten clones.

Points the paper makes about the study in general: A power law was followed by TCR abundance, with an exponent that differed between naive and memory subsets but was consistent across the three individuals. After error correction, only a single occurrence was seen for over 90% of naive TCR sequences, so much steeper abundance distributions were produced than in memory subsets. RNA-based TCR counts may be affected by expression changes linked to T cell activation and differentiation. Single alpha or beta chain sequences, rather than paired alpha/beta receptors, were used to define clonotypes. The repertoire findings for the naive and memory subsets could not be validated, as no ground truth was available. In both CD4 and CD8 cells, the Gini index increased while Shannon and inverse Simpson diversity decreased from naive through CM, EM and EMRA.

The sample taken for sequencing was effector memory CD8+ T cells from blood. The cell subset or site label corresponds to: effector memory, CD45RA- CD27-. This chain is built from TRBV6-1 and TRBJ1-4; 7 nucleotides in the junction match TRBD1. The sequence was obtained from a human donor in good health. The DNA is TGTGCCAGCAGTGCCGGGACAGAGAATGAAAAACTGTTTTTT. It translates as CASSAGTENEKLFF.